A single sample gave rise to the 8 T cell receptor beta chains below, sequenced in a study of cytomegalovirus exposure and HLA in healthy donors. This PCR relied on a set of 60 Vbeta primers and 13 Jbeta primers. Produced via immunoSEQ multiplex PCR; TCRdb's table is partial and in-frame only. The table includes about 130,000 clones, just under 85% detected once. Sequenced: PBMCs. Every receptor here comes from a boy aged 2 to 9 in good health and CMV-seronegative.

This clone turned up a few times. The V gene is TRBV10-1, the J gene TRBJ2-2, with a possible D match to TRBD2 (5 bases). Germline CDR1 WNHNN, CDR2 SYGVQD (reference sequence). V dropped 8 bases and J dropped 4 bases, with 17 bases sitting between them. The CDR3 is 15 residues long. CDR3 coding DNA: TGCGCCAGCTCTCCCGGGGAAACCGTCACCGGGGAGCTGTTTTTT. As protein: CASSPGETVTGELFF.

This clone was seen only once. The V gene is TRBV2, the J gene TRBJ1-1, with D tentatively TRBD1 (5 bases). CDR1 and CDR2 (germline): SNHLY, FYNNEI. The CDR3 consists of 13 residues. V was shortened by 6 bases and J by 4 bases, with 12 bases between the two germline ends. In nucleotides, the CDR3 is TGTGCCAGCAGAAGGGAGGGGTCCACTGAAGCTTTCTTT. Translated: CASRREGSTEAFF. Together with reference TRBV2 and TRBJ1-1, the CDR3 gives the full variable domain: EPEVTQTPSHQVTQMGQEVILRCVPISNHLYFYWYRQILGQKVEFLVSFYNNEISEKSEIFDDQFSVERPDGSNFTLKIRSTKLEDSAMYFCASRREGSTEAFFGQGTRLTVV.

The CDR3 loop is CASSSEGLYGYTF. Here the CDR3 DNA reads TGTGCCAGCAGCTCGGAAGGACTCTATGGCTACACCTTC. V and J are TRBV7-2 and TRBJ1-2; unclear D gene. With 4 bases removed from V and 4 bases from J, the gap between germline ends came to 10 bases. The CDR3 extends over 13 amino acids. CDR1 is SGHTA, CDR2 FQGNSA, per germline.

V and J are TRBV14 and TRBJ2-7; a weak D match, TRBD2 (7 bases). Trimming shortened V by 6 bases and J by 0 bases, and 12 bases separated the two germline ends. This CDR3 has 14 amino acids. Germline V CDR1 and CDR2: SGHDN, FVKESK. CDR3 in amino acids: CASSRGAFSYEQYV. DNA of the CDR3: TGTGCCAGCAGTCGGGGGGCCTTCTCCTACGAGCAGTACGTC.

The genes are TRBV19 and TRBJ2-7; tentatively, D is TRBD2 (6 bases). Germline V gives CDR1 LNHDA, CDR2 SQIVND (reference sequence). The CDR3 is 13 residues long. Trimming cost V 5 bases and J 4 bases, with 12 bases left between them. For the CDR3, the DNA is TGTGCCAGTAGTTTCTCCGGGACTTACGAGCAGTACTTC. This sequence encodes CASSFSGTYEQYF.

Here the CDR3 reads CASSLLALDRGRGLEQYF. CDR3 nucleotides: TGTGCCAGTAGTCTTTTGGCGCTGGACAGGGGTAGGGGTTTGGAGCAGTACTTC. V is TRBV19 and J is TRBJ2-7; TRBD1 matches at 9 bases. V trimming: 5 bases; J trimming: 7 bases; junction bases outside the gene matches: 21. The CDR3 loop spans 18 amino acids. Germline V lookup: CDR1 LNHDA, CDR2 SQIVND (reference sequence).

The V call is TRBV30, the J call TRBJ2-5; the match to TRBD1 covers 9 bases. CDR1 is GTSNPN, CDR2 SVGIG, per germline (reference sequence). The CDR3 spans 13 residues. V lost 4 bases to trimming and J lost 4 bases; unmatched junction nucleotides: 4. The CDR3 region is CAWNKDRGETQYF. CDR3 nucleotides: TGTGCCTGGAACAAGGACAGGGGAGAGACCCAGTACTTC.

V is TRBV29-1 and J is TRBJ2-5; 7 bases are shared with TRBD2. The CDR3 has 14 amino acids. With V trimmed by 7 bases and J by 3 bases, 11 bases remained unmatched. CDR1 SQVTM and CDR2 ANQGSEA come from the germline V gene. CDR3 residues: CSADLYLAEETQYF. In DNA, the CDR3 is TGCAGCGCAGACCTCTATCTAGCGGAAGAGACCCAGTACTTC. Based on the CDR3 plus reference TRBV29-1 and TRBJ2-5, the full variable domain is SAVISQKPSRDICQRGTSLTIQCQVDSQVTMMFWYRQQPGQSLTLIATANQGSEATYESGFVIDKFPISRPNLTFSTLTVSNMSPEDSSIYLCSADLYLAEETQYFGPGTRLLVL.